The 17 T cell receptor beta chains in this list originate from one sample, sequenced in a study of blood T cells in healthy people across ages. Alongside a J-beta primer mix, a sample-barcoded 5' primer served in a second PCR lasting 7 to 11 cycles. TCRdb ran MiXCR on the 5' RACE reads and lists one entry per CDR3 protein. The sample carries roughly 700,000 distinct CDR3 sequences, 25% recorded once. These same data were also listed under a study on T cells of mothers and their children.

What was sequenced was blood. All receptors come from a boy under 18 in good health.

This clonotype was detected only a few times. The chain employs TRBV29-1 and TRBJ2-7; perhaps D is TRBD1 or TRBD2 (6 bases each). Germline CDR1 SQVTM, CDR2 ANQGSEA. Trimming pared 3 bases from V and 6 bases from J, leaving 9 bases between. This CDR3 is 11 amino acids long. CDR3 bases: TGCAGCGTTGACAGGGGAGGCGAGCAGTACTTC. Protein: CSVDRGGEQYF.

This clonotype was detected a few times. The missing conserved phenylalanine or tryptophan at the end of this CDR3 makes a read error likely. This rearrangement joins TRBV10-3 to TRBJ2-1; 11 bases fit TRBD2. After removal of 2 bases from V and 4 bases from J, the junction contained 7 bases not matched to a gene. The CDR3 loop spans 17 amino acids. CDR1 is ENHRY, CDR2 SYGVKD, per germline. The CDR3 region has the DNA TGTGCCATCAGTGAGACAGCTACTAGCGGGAGTTACAATGAGCAGTTCCTC. Its translation is CAISETATSGSYNEQFL.

This clonotype showed up just a few times. The chain employs TRBV4-1 and TRBJ2-1, with 13 bases aligning to TRBD2. The CDR3 has 17 amino acids. Per the germline V gene, CDR1 is MGHRA and CDR2 is YSYEKL. V shed 3 bases, J shed 7 bases, and the junction held 9 bases outside the gene matches. CDR3 in DNA: TGCGCCAGCAGCCAGGGACTAGCGGGAACGGTGAGGAATGAGCAGTTCTTC. Translated: CASSQGLAGTVRNEQFF.

This clonotype was counted a few times. The genes are TRBV24-1 and TRBJ2-5; D is uncertain. This CDR3 comprises 14 residues. Per the germline V gene, CDR1 is KGHDR and CDR2 is SFDVKD. Trimming took 4 bases from V and 1 from J, leaving 9 bases between them. The CDR3 loop reads CATSEATIQETQYF. The DNA for the CDR3 is TGTGCCACCAGTGAAGCTACCATCCAAGAGACCCAGTACTTC.

This clonotype came up a few times. This chain joins TRBV12-5 and TRBJ2-5, with 12 nucleotides matching TRBD2. The CDR3 is 16 residues long. The germline V gene encodes CDR1 LGHNT and CDR2 FRNRAP. J was trimmed by 2 bases and V by 6 bases; bases with no gene match: 7. CDR3 in DNA: TGTGCTAGTGGCTTTTGGGGACTAGCGGGTCAAGAGACCCAGTACTTC. This codes for CASGFWGLAGQETQYF.

The chain uses TRBV4-1 and TRBJ2-1, with D perhaps given as TRBD1 or TRBD2 (7 bases each). The V and J ends lost 0 bases and 0 bases respectively, with 24 bases between them. In germline, CDR1 is MGHRA, CDR2 YSYEKL. The CDR3 has 21 amino acids. The CDR3 protein is CASSQDRTGQAGVPSYNEQFF. Here the CDR3 DNA reads TGCGCCAGCAGCCAAGATCGTACCGGACAGGCGGGAGTCCCCTCCTACAATGAGCAGTTCTTC.

In this sample, this clonotype turned up a few times. V usage is TRBV20-1 and J usage is TRBJ2-5, with 10 positions matching TRBD1. From germline, CDR1 is DFQATT and CDR2 SNEGSKA (reference sequence). J lost 4 bases, V lost 2 bases, and 10 bases had no gene match. The CDR3 has 16 amino acids. CDR3 in amino acids: CSARRGIDRGRETQYF. CDR3 nucleotide sequence: TGCAGTGCTAGACGCGGAATTGACAGGGGGCGAGAGACCCAGTACTTC.

This clonotype was counted a few times. The genes are TRBV29-1 and TRBJ2-5; 11 bases match TRBD2. CDR3 length: 17 residues. Looked up from germline, CDR1 is SQVTM and CDR2 is ANQGSEA. V was pared by 4 bases and J by 4 bases, with 14 bases of the junction left unmatched. CDR3: CSVAHLLLAGARETQYF. CDR3 DNA: TGCAGCGTTGCCCACCTCTTACTAGCGGGAGCCCGAGAGACCCAGTACTTC.

Ten or more counts support this clonotype. This chain uses TRBV7-8 with TRBJ2-7; D is ambiguous. Germline CDR1 and CDR2: SGHVS and FQNEAQ. Trimming took 3 bases from V and 0 from J, leaving 6 bases between them. The CDR3 loop spans 13 amino acids. The CDR3 loop is CASSFLDSYEQYF. The CDR3 DNA reads as TGTGCCAGCAGCTTTTTGGACTCCTACGAGCAGTACTTC.

With respect to this clonotype: One junction end disagrees with the germline gene, perhaps due to a read error. The chain recombines TRBV3-1 with TRBJ2-5; D is perhaps TRBD1 or TRBD2 (5 bases each). Germline V gene data show CDR1 as LGHDT and CDR2 as YNNKEL (reference sequence). The CDR3 totals 16 residues. The chain's CDR3 is CASSQDVSVPGHEQHF. In DNA, the CDR3 is TGTGCCAGCAGCCAAGATGTGTCGGTTCCGGGGCACGAGCAGCACTTC.

This clonotype has a handful of counts. The chain carries TRBV4-3 and TRBJ2-5; D is possibly TRBD1 or TRBD2 (5 bases each). The CDR3 is 18 amino acids. Germline loops: CDR1 LGHNA, CDR2 YSLEER. With 0 bases removed from V and 1 base from J, the gap between germline ends came to 18 bases. CDR3 protein: CASSQEFGQGEGQETQYF. CDR3 nucleotide sequence: TGCGCCAGCAGCCAAGAATTTGGGCAGGGAGAAGGCCAAGAGACCCAGTACTTC.

In its sample, this clonotype was seen a few times. The rearrangement joins TRBV4-1 to TRBJ2-5; D is unresolved. V was pared by 1 base and J by 3 bases, with 12 bases between. The germline CDR1 and CDR2 sequences are MGHRA and YSYEKL. This CDR3 is 15 amino acids long. The CDR3 DNA sequence: TGCGCCAGCAGCCAAGGGGAAGTCTTCGAAGAGACCCAGTACTTC. It yields the protein CASSQGEVFEETQYF.

The chain combines TRBV29-1 with TRBJ2-1, with TRBD2 matching 9 bases. The trim removed 5 bases at V and 3 bases at J, leaving 5 bases unmatched. Germline values: CDR1 SQVTM, CDR2 ANQGSEA. This CDR3 is built from 14 residues. Written as DNA, the CDR3 is TGCAGCGTTCTACTAGCGGGCCTCTACAATGAGCAGTTCTTC. This sequence encodes CSVLLAGLYNEQFF.

This clonotype has more than one count but fewer than ten. This sequence joins TRBV28 and TRBJ2-7; D remains unclear. V lost 2 bases and J lost 3, with 17 bases in between. Germline V gene lookup returns CDR1 MDHEN and CDR2 SYDVKM. The CDR3 has 16 residues. CDR3 bases: TGTGCCAGCAGTTTAAGGATCAGCCGAACGCTCTACGAGCAGTACTTC. Its protein product is CASSLRISRTLYEQYF.

This clonotype was counted between two and nine times. This chain links TRBV29-1 with TRBJ1-2; D possibly corresponds to TRBD1 (5 bases). The CDR3 loop spans 13 amino acids. CDR1 and CDR2 (germline): SQVTM, ANQGSEA. With 7 bases removed from V and 8 bases from J, the gap between germline ends came to 20 bases. CDR3 sequence reads: CSGGPDRVGGYTF. In nucleotides, the CDR3 is TGCAGCGGGGGCCCTGATAGGGTAGGCGGCTACACCTTC. Filled out from reference TRBV29-1 and TRBJ1-2, the complete variable domain reads SAVISQKPSRDICQRGTSLTIQCQVDSQVTMMFWYRQQPGQSLTLIATANQGSEATYESGFVIDKFPISRPNLTFSTLTVSNMSPEDSSIYLCSGGPDRVGGYTFGSGTRLTVV.

V gene TRBV6-5 combines with J gene TRBJ2-3; D may be TRBD1 or TRBD2 (6 bases each). Trimming left V 0 bases short and J 5 bases short, with 9 bases between. The germline V gene has CDR1 MNHEY and CDR2 SVGAGI. The CDR3 is made up of 14 amino acids. CDR3 in DNA: TGTGCCAGCAGTTACTCTAAGGGGGGAGATACGCAGTATTTT. It is translated as CASSYSKGGDTQYF.

The chain links TRBV7-3 to TRBJ2-6; D gene unclear. Germline V gene lookup returns CDR1 SGHTA and CDR2 FQGTGA. The CDR3 has 16 residues. Trimming removed 3 bases from V and 0 bases from J, with 9 bases in between. CDR3 nucleotides: TGTGCCAGCAGCTTCGGTAGGCCCTCTGGGGCCAACGTCCTGACTTTC. Translating gives CASSFGRPSGANVLTF.